This TCR beta chain was found in a study of cytomegalovirus exposure and HLA in healthy donors. Study-level points and caveats: Within an earlier analysis, most TCR beta V segments proved productive either about 87% or about 30% of the time. A highly shared variant cluster was judged a likely technical artifact.

Per germline, CDR1 SGHTS and CDR2 YDEGEE. With 0 bases clipped from V and 8 bases from J, the junction kept 5 bases outside the gene matches. The CDR3 runs 14 residues. The PCR employed 60 Vbeta primers together with 13 Jbeta primers. Profiling relied on immunoSEQ multiplex PCR, and the TCRdb table lists in-frame clones only, not all of them. This table has roughly 80,000 clones, approximately 74% appearing once. A remark on this clone: As yet, its antigen is unknown.

The rearrangement links TRBV5-8 to TRBJ2-1; 7 bases match TRBD2. This TCR derives from a woman in her forties or fifties in good health and CMV-seropositive. The specimen sequenced was PBMCs. CDR3 bases: TGTGCCAGCAGCTTGGGCCGGGGGGAGGATGAGCAGTTCTTC. It translates to CASSLGRGEDEQFF.